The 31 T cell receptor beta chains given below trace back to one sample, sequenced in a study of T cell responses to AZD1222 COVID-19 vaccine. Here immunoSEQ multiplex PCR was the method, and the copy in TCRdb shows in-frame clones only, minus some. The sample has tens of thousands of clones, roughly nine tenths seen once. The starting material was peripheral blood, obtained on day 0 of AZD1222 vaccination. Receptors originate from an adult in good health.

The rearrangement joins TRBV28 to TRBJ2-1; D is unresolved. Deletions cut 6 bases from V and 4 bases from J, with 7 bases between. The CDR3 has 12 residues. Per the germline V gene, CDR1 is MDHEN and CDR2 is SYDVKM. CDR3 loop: CASRQLYNEQFF. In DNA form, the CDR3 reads TGTGCCAGCAGACAGCTTTACAATGAGCAGTTCTTC.

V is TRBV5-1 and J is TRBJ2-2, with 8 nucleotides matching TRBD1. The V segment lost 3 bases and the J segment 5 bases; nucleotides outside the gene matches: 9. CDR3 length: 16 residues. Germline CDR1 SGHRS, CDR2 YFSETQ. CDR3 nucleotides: TGCGCCAGCAGCTCGTCAGGGGGCAGGAGTACCGGGGAGCTGTTTTTT. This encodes CASSSSGGRSTGELFF. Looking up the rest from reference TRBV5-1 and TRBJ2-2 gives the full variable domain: KAGVTQTPRYLIKTRGQQVTLSCSPISGHRSVSWYQQTPGQGLQFLFEYFSETQRNKGNFPGRFSGRQFSNSRSEMNVSTLELGDSALYLCASSSSGGRSTGELFFGEGSRLTVL.

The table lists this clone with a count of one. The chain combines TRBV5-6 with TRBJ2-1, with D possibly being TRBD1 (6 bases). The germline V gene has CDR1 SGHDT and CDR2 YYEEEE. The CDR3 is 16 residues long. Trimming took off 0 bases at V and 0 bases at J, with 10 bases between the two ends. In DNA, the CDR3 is TGTGCCAGCAGCTTGGAGGGGACACTCTCCTACAATGAGCAGTTCTTC. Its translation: CASSLEGTLSYNEQFF.

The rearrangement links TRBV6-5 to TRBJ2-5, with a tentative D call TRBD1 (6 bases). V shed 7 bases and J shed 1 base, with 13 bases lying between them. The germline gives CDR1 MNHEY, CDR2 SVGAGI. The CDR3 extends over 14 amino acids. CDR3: CASNQGTSQETQYF. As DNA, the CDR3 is TGTGCCAGCAATCAGGGGACCTCCCAAGAGACCCAGTACTTC.

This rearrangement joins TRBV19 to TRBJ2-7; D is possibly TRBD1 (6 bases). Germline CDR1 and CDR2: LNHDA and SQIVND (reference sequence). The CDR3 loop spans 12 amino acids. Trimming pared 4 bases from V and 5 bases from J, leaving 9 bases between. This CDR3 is CASSRDKDEQYF. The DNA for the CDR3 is TGTGCCAGTAGTAGGGACAAAGACGAGCAGTACTTC.

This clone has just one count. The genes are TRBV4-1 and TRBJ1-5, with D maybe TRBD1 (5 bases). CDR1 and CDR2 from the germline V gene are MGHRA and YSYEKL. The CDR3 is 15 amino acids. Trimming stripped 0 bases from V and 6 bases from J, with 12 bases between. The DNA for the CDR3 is TGCGCCAGCAGCCAAGATAGACAGTTAGGTCAGCCCCAGCATTTT. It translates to CASSQDRQLGQPQHF.

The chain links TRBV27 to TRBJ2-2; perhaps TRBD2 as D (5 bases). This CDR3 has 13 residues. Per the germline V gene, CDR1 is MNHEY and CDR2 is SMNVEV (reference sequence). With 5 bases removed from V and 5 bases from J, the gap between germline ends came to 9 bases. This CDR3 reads CASSAGITGELFF. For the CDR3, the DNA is TGTGCCAGCAGTGCCGGGATAACCGGGGAGCTGTTTTTT.

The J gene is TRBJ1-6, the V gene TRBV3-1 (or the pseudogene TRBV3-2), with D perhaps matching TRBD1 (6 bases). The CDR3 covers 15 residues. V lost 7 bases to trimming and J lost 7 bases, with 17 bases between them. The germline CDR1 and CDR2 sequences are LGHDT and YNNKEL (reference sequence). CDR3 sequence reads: CASTQGSQGNSPLHF. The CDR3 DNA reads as TGTGCCAGCACCCAGGGGTCTCAAGGGAATTCACCCCTCCACTTT.

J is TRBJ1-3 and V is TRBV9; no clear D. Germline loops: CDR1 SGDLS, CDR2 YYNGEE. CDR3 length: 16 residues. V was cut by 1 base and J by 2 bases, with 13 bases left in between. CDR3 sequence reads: CASSVNTGGTGNTIYF. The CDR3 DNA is TGTGCCAGCAGCGTAAATACGGGAGGCACTGGAAACACCATATATTTT.

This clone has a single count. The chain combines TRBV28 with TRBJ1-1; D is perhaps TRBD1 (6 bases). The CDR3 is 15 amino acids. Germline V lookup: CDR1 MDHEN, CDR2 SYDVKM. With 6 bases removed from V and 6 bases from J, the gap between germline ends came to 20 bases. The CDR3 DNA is TGTGCCAGCAGGCGCCCCAGGGGTGGTAAGGCTGAAGCTTTCTTT. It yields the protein CASRRPRGGKAEAFF.

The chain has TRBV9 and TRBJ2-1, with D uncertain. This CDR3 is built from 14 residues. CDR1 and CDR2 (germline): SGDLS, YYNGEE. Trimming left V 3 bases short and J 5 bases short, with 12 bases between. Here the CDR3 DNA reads TGTGCCAGCAGCGACGACAAGTATCACAATGAGCAGTTCTTC. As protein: CASSDDKYHNEQFF.

The CDR3 nucleotides read TGTGCCAGCACTCTCGTAGGGGGACGAGAGACCCAGTACTTC. It codes for CASTLVGGRETQYF. The chain carries TRBV28 and TRBJ2-5, with D tentatively TRBD1 (6 bases). Germline V gives CDR1 MDHEN, CDR2 SYDVKM. Trimming took off 7 bases at V and 4 bases at J, with 16 bases between the two ends. There are 14 residues in the CDR3. Together with reference TRBV28 and TRBJ2-5, the CDR3 gives the full variable domain: DVKVTQSSRYLVKRTGEKVFLECVQDMDHENMFWYRQDPGLGLRLIYFSYDVKMKEKGDIPEGYSVSREKKERFSLILESASTNQTSMYLCASTLVGGRETQYFGPGTRLLVL.

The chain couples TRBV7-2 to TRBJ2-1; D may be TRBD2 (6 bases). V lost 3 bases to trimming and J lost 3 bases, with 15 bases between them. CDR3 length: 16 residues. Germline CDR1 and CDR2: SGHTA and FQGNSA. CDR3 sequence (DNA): TGTGCCAGCAGCTTGGGTAAGGGGACTTTCTACAATGAGCAGTTCTTC. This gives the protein CASSLGKGTFYNEQFF.

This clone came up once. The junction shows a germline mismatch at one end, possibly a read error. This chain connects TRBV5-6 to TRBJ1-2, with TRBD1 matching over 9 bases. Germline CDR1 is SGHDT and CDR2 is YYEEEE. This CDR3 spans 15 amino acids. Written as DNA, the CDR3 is TGTGCCAGCAGCGCCGCCGGACAGGGGAACTCTGGCTACACCTTC. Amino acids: CASSAAGQGNSGYTF.

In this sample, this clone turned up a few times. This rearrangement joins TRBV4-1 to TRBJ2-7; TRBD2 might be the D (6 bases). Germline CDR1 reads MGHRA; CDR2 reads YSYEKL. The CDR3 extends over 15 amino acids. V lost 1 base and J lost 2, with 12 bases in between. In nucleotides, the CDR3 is TGCGCCAGCAGCCAAGTCGGACTACAGGCCTACGAGCAGTACTTC. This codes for CASSQVGLQAYEQYF.

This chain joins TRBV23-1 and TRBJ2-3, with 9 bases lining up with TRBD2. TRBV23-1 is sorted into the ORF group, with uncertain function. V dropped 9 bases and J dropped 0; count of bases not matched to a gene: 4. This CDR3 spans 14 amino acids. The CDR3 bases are TGCGCCAGGGGGACTAGCCACAGCACAGATACGCAGTATTTT. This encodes CARGTSHSTDTQYF.

The CDR3, as DNA: TGTGCCAGCAGTGTAAGGGTCGGCCAGCATTTT. This encodes CASSVRVGQHF. The V call is TRBV2, the J call TRBJ1-5; D ambiguous. Germline V gene sequence: CDR1 SNHLY, CDR2 FYNNEI. The CDR3 is made up of 11 amino acids. Trimming pared 4 bases from V and 12 bases from J, leaving 10 bases between.

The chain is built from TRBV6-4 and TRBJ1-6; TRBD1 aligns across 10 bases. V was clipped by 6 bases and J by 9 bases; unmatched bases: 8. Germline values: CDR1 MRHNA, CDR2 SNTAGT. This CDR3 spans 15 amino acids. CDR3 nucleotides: TGTGCCAGCAGCGCCCTGGGACAGGGGTCTTCACCCCTCCACTTT. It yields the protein CASSALGQGSSPLHF.

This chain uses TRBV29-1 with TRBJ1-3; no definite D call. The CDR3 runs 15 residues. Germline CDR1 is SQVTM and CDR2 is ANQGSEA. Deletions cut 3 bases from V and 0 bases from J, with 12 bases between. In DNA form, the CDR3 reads TGCAGCGTTGATGAGGAGTCTACCTCTGGAAACACCATATATTTT. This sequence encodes CSVDEESTSGNTIYF.

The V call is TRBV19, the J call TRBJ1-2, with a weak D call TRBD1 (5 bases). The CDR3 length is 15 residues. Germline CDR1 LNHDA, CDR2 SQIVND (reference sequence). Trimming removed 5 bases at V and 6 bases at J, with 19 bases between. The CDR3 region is CASSPRRVGGNGYTF. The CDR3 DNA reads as TGTGCCAGTAGTCCCCGCCGTGTCGGGGGGAATGGCTACACCTTC.

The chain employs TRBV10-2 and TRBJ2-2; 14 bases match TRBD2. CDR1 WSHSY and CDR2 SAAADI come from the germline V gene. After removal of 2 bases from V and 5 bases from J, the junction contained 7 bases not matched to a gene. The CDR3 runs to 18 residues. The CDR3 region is CASSEPRLAGGGTGELFF. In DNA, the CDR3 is TGCGCCAGCAGTGAGCCCCGACTAGCGGGGGGGGGAACCGGGGAGCTGTTTTTT.

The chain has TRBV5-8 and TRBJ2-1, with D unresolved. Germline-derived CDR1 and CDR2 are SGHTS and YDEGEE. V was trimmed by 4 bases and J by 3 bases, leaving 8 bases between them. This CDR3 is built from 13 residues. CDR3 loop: CASSTWDYNEQFF. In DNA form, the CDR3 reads TGTGCCAGCAGCACCTGGGACTACAATGAGCAGTTCTTC.

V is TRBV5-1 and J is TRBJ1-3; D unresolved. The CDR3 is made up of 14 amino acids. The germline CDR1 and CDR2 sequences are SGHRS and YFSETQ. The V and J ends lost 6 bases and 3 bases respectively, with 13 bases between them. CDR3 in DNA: TGCGCCAGCACCTGGACCGCGGATGGAAACACCATATATTTT. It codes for CASTWTADGNTIYF.

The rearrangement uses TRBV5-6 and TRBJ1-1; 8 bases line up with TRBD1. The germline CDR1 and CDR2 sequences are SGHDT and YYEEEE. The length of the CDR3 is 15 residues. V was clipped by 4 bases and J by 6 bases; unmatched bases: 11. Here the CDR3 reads CASSLEWTGYSEAFF. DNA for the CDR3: TGTGCCAGCAGCCTAGAATGGACAGGGTATTCTGAAGCTTTCTTT. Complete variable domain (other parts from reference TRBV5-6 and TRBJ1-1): DAGVTQSPTHLIKTRGQQVTLRCSPKSGHDTVSWYQQALGQGPQFIFQYYEEEERQRGNFPDRFSGHQFPNYSSELNVNALLLGDSALYLCASSLEWTGYSEAFFGQGTRLTVV.

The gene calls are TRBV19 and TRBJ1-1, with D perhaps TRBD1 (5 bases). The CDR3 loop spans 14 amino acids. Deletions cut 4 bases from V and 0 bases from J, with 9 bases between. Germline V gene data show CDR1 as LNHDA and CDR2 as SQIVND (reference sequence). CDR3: CASSTGRMNTEAFF. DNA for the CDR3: TGTGCCAGTAGTACGGGACGGATGAACACTGAAGCTTTCTTT.

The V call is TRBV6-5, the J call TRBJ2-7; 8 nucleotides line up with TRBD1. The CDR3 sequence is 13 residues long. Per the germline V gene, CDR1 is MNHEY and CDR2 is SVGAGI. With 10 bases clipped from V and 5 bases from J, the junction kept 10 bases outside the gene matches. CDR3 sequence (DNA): TGTGCCAACAAACCGACAGGGGCGGACGAGCAGTACTTC. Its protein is CANKPTGADEQYF.

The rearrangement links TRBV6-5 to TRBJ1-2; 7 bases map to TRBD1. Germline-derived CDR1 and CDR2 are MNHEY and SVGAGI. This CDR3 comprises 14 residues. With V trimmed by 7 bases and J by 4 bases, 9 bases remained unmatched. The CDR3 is CASTPGGQTYGYTF. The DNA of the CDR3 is TGTGCCAGCACCCCAGGGGGGCAGACCTATGGCTACACCTTC.

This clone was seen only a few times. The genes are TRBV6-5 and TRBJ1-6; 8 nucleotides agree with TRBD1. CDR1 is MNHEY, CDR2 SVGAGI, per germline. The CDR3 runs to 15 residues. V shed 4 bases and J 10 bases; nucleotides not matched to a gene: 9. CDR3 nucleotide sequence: TGTGCCAGCAGTTTCCCAGGACAGGGAGGGTCACCCCTCCACTTT. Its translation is CASSFPGQGGSPLHF.

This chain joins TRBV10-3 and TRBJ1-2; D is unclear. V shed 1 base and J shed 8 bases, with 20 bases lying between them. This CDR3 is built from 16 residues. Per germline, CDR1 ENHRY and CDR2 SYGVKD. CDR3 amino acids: CAISEFASEPSGGYTF. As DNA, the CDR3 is TGTGCCATCAGTGAGTTCGCCTCGGAGCCTTCCGGGGGCTACACCTTC.

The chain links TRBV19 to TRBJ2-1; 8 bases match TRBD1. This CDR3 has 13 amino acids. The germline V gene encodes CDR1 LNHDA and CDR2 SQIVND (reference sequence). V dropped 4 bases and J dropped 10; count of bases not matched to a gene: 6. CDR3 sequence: CASSTDRAREQFF. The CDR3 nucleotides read TGTGCCAGTAGTACGGACAGGGCGCGGGAGCAGTTCTTC.

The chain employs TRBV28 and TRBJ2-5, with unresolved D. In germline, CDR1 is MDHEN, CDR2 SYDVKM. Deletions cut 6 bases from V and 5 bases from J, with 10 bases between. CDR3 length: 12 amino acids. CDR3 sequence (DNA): TGTGCCAGCAGAAGGGCTAGGGAGACCCAGTACTTC. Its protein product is CASRRARETQYF.